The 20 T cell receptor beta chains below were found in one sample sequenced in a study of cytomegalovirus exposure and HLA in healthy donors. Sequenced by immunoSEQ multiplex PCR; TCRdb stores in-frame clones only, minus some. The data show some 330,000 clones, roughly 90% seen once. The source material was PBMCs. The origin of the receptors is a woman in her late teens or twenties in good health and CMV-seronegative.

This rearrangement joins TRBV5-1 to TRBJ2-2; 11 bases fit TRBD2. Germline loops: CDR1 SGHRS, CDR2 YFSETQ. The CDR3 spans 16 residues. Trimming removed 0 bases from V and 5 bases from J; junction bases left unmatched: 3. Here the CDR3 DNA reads TGCGCCAGCAGCTTGGCCCTAGCGGGAGGTACCGGGGAGCTGTTTTTT. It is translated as CASSLALAGGTGELFF.

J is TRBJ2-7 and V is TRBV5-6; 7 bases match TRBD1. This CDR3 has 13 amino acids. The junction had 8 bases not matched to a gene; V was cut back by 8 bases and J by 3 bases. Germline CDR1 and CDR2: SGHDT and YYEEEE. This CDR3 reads CASNLQGLYEQYF. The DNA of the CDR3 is TGTGCCAGTAACCTACAGGGGCTCTACGAGCAGTACTTC.

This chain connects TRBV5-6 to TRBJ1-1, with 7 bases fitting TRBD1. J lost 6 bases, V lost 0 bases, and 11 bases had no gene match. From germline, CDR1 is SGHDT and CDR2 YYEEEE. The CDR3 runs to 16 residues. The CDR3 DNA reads TGTGCCAGCAGCTTGGTAAGGTGGGACAGCTACGCTGAAGCTTTCTTT. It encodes CASSLVRWDSYAEAFF.

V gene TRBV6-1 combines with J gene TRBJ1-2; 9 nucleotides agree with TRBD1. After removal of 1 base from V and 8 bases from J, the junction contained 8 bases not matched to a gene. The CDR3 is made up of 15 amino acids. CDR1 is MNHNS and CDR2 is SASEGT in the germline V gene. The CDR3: CASSEGDRASGGYTF. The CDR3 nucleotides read TGTGCCAGCAGTGAAGGGGACAGGGCCTCCGGAGGCTACACCTTC.

CDR3 sequence (DNA): TGTGCCAGCAGTTCCCCCGGGACAGGGGGGATTCAGCCCCAGCATTTT. It specifies CASSSPGTGGIQPQHF. This chain joins TRBV28 and TRBJ1-5, with 11 bases matching TRBD1. J was trimmed by 6 bases and V by 4 bases; bases with no gene match: 8. CDR1 is MDHEN, CDR2 SYDVKM, per germline. This CDR3 has 16 residues.

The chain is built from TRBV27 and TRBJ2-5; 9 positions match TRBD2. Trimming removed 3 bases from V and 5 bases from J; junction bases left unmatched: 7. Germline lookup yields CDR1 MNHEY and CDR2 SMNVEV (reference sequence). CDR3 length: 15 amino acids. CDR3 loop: CASSFGAGGLETQYF. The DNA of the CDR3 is TGTGCCAGCAGTTTCGGGGCGGGAGGGTTGGAGACCCAGTACTTC.

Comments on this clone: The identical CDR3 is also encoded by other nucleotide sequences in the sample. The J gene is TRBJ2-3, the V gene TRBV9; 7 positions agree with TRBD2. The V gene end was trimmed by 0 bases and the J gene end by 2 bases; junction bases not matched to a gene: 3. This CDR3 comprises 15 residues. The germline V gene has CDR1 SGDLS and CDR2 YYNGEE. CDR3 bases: TGTGCCAGCAGCGTAGGGCTAGCGGTCACAGATACGCAGTATTTT. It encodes CASSVGLAVTDTQYF.

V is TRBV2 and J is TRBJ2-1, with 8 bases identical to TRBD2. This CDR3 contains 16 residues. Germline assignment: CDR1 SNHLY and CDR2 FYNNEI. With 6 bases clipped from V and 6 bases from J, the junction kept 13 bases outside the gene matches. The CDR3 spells CASSPRSAGVANEQFF. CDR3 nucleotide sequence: TGTGCCAGCAGCCCCCGCTCAGCGGGAGTTGCCAATGAGCAGTTCTTC.

The DNA for the CDR3 is TGTGCCAGCAGTGACCCGACAGGAACTACAGATACGCAGTATTTT. Translated, it gives CASSDPTGTTDTQYF. The chain links TRBV6-1 to TRBJ2-3, with D possibly matching TRBD1 (6 bases). The germline CDR1 and CDR2 sequences are MNHNS and SASEGT. There are 15 residues in the CDR3. With 3 bases removed from V and 3 bases from J, the gap between germline ends came to 13 bases.

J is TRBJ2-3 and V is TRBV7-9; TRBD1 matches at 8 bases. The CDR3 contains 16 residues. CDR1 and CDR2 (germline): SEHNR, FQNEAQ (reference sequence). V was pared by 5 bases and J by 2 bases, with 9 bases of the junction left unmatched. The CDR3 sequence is CASSPTGGPLTDTQYF. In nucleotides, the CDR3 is TGTGCCAGCAGCCCCACAGGGGGACCTCTCACAGATACGCAGTATTTT.

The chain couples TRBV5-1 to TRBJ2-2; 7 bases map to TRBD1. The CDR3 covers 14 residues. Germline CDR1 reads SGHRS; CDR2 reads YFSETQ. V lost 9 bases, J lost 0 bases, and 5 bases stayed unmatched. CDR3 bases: TGCGCCACCAAGACAGGGTCGAACACCGGGGAGCTGTTTTTT. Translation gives CATKTGSNTGELFF.

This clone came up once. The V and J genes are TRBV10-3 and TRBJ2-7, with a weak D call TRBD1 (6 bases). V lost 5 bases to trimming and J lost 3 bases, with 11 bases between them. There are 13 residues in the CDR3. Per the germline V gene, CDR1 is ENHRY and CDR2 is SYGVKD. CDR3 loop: CAISRDTNYEQYF. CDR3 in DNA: TGTGCCATCAGTCGGGACACCAACTACGAGCAGTACTTC.

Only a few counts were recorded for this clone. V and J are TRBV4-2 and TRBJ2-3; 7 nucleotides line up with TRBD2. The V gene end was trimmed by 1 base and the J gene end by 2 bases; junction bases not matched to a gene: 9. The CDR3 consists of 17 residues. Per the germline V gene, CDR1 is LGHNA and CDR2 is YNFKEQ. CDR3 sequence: CASSQVPAGAYTDTQYF. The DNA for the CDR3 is TGTGCCAGCAGCCAAGTTCCTGCGGGAGCTTACACAGATACGCAGTATTTT.

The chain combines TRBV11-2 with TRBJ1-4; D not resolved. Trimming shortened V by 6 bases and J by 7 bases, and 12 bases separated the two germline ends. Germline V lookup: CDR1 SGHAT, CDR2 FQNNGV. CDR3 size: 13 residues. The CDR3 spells CASSPVLGEKLFF. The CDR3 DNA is TGTGCCAGCAGTCCAGTGCTAGGTGAAAAACTGTTTTTT.

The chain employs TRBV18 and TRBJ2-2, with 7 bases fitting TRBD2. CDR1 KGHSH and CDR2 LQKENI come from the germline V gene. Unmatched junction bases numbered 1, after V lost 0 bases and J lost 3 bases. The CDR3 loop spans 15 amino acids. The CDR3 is CASSPPTSYTGELFF. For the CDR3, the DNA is TGTGCCAGCTCACCACCGACTAGCTACACCGGGGAGCTGTTTTTT.

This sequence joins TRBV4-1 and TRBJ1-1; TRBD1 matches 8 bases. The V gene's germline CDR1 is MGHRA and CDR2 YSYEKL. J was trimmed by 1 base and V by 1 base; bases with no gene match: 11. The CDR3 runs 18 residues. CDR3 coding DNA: TGCGCCAGCAGCCAAGTCCGGCCAGGGGGCATTGGGAACACTGAAGCTTTCTTT. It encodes CASSQVRPGGIGNTEAFF.

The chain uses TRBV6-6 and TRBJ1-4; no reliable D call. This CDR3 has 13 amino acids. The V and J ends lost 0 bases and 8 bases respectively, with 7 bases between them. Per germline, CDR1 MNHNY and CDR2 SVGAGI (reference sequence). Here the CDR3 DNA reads TGTGCCAGCAGTTACTCGAACGGGGAAAAACTGTTTTTT. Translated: CASSYSNGEKLFF.

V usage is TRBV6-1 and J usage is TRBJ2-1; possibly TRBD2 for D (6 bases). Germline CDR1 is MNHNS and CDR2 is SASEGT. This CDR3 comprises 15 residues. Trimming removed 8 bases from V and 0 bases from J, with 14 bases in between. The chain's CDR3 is CASLLGGSSYNEQFF. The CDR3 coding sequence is TGTGCCAGCCTCCTTGGGGGGAGCTCCTACAATGAGCAGTTCTTC.

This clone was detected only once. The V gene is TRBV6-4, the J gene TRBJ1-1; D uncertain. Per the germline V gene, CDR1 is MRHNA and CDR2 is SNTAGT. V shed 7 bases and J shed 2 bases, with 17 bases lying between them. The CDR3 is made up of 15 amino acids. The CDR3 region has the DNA TGTGCCAGCACCTGGTGGGCCCTGCCTAACACTGAAGCTTTCTTT. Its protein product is CASTWWALPNTEAFF.

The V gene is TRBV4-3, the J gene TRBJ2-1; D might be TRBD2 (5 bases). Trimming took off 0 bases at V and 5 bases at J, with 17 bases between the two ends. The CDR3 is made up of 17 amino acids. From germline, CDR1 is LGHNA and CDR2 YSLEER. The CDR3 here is CASSQDREIVFNNEQFF. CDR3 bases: TGCGCCAGCAGCCAAGATCGGGAAATAGTCTTTAACAATGAGCAGTTCTTC.